The present TCR beta chain was sequenced within a study of CXCR3-negative and CXCR3-positive naive CD8 T cells. Broader study findings: TCR strength was inferred from TRB CDR3 properties, while surface CD5 was comparable between naive subsets. A higher hydrophobicity marked the TRB CDR3s of CXCR3-positive naive cells versus CXCR3-negative naive cells. Memory cells showed distinct TRBV-TRBJ patterns, while the two naive subsets matched. In both naive subsets diversity was comparably high, whereas memory CD8+ cells showed much lower diversity.

As to this clonotype: Its antigen is still unknown.

Those CD8+ T cells considered naive were CD45RO-CCR7+CD27+CD95-. The TRB libraries of cDNA were built by UMI-labeled 5' RACE. TCRdb reprocessed the 5' RACE reads and keeps a single row for each CDR3 protein, giving no DNA. This sample carries over 100,000 distinct CDR3 sequences, with around 0.44% going to the ten biggest clones. The V gene's germline CDR1 is MDHEN and CDR2 SYDVKM. This CDR3 is 16 amino acids long. The sequencing sample was made of naive CXCR3+ CD8+ T cells from blood. Described subset: CD45RO-CCR7+CD27+CD95- naive CD8+ T cells expressing CXCR3 (TNR3+). V usage is TRBV28 and J usage is TRBJ2-1; the D call from TCRdb, TRBD2, cannot be confirmed without DNA. The receptor was derived from a human donor in good health. Some clones in this sample may be carry-over from other donors' samples. The CDR3 sequence: CASRNLGLQTYNEQFF.